This TCR beta chain derives from a study of shared clonotypes between healthy human individuals. Notes on the study in general: Naive subsets usually exceeded memory subsets in estimated richness.

On this clone itself: Its antigen is not identified.

The V segment lost 6 bases and the J segment 3 bases; nucleotides outside the gene matches: 8. Looked up from germline, CDR1 is SNHLY and CDR2 is FYNNEI. The CDR3 is 14 amino acids. Here immunoSEQ multiplex PCR was the method, and the copy in TCRdb shows in-frame clones only, minus some. The sample contains 2 million to 2.5 million clones, under 95% of which appear only once. The chain links TRBV2 to TRBJ2-7; 7 nucleotides match TRBD1. The sequencing sample was made of naive CD4+ T cells from PBMCs. Regarding subset: CD45RA+ positively selected. The source of this sequence is a man younger than 35 in good health. Some clones in this sample may be carry-over from other donors' samples. Here the CDR3 DNA reads TGTGCCAGCAGCCGACAGGGACGGGGCTACGAGCAGTACTTC. Protein: CASSRQGRGYEQYF.